The present T cell receptor (beta chain) was sequenced within a study of OX40 agonist ivuxolimab in advanced cancers. Study at large: Patients received ivuxolimab, an intravenous treatment, every 2 weeks at 0.01 to 10 mg/kg. Prior checkpoint blockade (anti-PD-1, anti-PD-L1 or anti-CTLA-4) was permitted; over 30% had it. The study, taken as a whole, reports: Low levels of normalized T-cell clonal expansion also appeared in some nonresponders.

Produced via immunoSEQ multiplex PCR; TCRdb's table is partial and in-frame only. The table includes around 91,000 clones, roughly 89% detected once. Exclusion of a patient followed from autoimmune disease history or systemic immunosuppression. On this clone: The antigen remains unidentified.

V was cut by 0 bases and J by 3 bases, with 9 bases left in between. The germline CDR1 and CDR2 sequences are SGHAT and FQNNGV. The CDR3 totals 15 residues. This clonotype was obtained from an adult with an advanced solid tumor such as melanoma, head and neck, liver or kidney cancer. The sequences come from CD4+ or CD8+ T cells sorted from blood, collected in a trial of the OX40 agonist ivuxolimab. V and J are TRBV11-2 and TRBJ2-4, with D unclear. CDR3 region: CASSLEGRVKNIQYF. In DNA, the CDR3 is TGTGCCAGCAGCTTAGAGGGTAGGGTCAAAAACATTCAGTACTTC.